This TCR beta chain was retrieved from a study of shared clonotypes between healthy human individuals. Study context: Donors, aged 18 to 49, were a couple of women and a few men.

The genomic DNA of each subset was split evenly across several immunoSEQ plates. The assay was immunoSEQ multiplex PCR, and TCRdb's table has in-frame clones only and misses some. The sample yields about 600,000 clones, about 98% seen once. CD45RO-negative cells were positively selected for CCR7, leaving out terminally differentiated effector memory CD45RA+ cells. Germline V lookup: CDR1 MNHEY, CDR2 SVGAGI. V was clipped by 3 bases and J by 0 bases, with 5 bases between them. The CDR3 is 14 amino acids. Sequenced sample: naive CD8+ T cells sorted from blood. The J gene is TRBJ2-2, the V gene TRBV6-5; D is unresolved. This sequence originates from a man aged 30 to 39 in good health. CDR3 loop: CASSYPTNTGELFF. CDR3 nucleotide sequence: TGTGCCAGCAGTTATCCCACGAACACCGGGGAGCTGTTTTTT.